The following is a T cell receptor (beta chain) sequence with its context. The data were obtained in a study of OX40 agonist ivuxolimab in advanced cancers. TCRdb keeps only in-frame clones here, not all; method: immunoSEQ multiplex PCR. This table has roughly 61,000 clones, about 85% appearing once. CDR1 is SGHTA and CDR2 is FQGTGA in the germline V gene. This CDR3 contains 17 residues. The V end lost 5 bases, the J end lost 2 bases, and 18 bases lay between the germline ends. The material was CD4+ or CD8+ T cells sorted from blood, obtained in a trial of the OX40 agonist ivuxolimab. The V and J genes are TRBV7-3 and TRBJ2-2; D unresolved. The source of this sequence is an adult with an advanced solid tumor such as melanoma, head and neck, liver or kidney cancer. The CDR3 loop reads CASSPENSNFNTGELFF. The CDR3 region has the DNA TGTGCCAGCAGCCCAGAAAACAGTAACTTCAACACCGGGGAGCTGTTTTTT.